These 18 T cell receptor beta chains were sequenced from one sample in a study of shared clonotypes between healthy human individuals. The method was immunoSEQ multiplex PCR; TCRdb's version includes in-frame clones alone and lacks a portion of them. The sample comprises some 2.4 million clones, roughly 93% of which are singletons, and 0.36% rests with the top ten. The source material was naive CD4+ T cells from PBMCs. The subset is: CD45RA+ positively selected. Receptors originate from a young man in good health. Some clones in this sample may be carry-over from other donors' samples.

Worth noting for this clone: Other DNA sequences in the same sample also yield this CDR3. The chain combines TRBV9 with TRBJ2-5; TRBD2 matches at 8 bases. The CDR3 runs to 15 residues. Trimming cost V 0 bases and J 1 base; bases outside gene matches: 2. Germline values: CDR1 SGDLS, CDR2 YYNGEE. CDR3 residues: CASSVVGTSQETQYF. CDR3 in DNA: TGTGCCAGCAGCGTAGTTGGGACTAGCCAAGAGACCCAGTACTTC. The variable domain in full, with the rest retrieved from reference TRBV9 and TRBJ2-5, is DSGVTQTPKHLITATGQRVTLRCSPRSGDLSVYWYQQSLDQGLQFLIQYYNGEERAKGNILERFSAQQFPDLHSELNLSSLELGDSALYFCASSVVGTSQETQYFGPGTRLLVL.

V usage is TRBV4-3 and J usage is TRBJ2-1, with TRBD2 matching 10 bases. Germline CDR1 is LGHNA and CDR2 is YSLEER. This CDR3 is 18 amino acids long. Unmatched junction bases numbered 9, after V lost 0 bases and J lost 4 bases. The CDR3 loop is CASSQDSSGRAPYNEQFF. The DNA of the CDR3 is TGCGCCAGCAGCCAAGATTCGAGCGGGAGGGCCCCATACAATGAGCAGTTCTTC.

CDR3 sequence: CASSLLTGSGGYTF. The CDR3 nucleotides are TGCGCCAGCAGCTTATTGACAGGTTCGGGTGGCTACACCTTC. The rearrangement joins TRBV5-1 to TRBJ1-2, with D perhaps matching TRBD1 (6 bases). CDR1 and CDR2 from the germline V gene are SGHRS and YFSETQ. The CDR3 has 14 residues. Trimming shortened V by 2 bases and J by 7 bases, and 15 bases separated the two germline ends.

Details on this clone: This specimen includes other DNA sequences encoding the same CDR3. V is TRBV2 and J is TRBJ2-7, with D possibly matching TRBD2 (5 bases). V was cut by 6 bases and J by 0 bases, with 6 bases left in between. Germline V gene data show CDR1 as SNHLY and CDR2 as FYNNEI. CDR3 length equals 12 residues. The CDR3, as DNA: TGTGCCAGCAGGGGGAGCTCCTACGAGCAGTACTTC. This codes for CASRGSSYEQYF.

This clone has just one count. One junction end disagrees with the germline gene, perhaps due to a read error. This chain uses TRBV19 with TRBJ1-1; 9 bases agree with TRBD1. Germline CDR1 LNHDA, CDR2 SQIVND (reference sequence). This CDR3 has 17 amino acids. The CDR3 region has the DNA TGTGCGAGTAAAGGAAACAGGGGGCTTCCCTTGAACACTGAAGCTTTCTTT. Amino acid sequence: CASKGNRGLPLNTEAFF. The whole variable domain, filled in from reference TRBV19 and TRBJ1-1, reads DGGITQSPKYLFRKEGQNVTLSCEQNLNHDAMYWYRQDPGQGLRLIYYSQIVNDFQKGDIAEGYSVSREKKESFPLTVTSAQKNPTAFYLCASKGNRGLPLNTEAFFGQGTRLTVV.

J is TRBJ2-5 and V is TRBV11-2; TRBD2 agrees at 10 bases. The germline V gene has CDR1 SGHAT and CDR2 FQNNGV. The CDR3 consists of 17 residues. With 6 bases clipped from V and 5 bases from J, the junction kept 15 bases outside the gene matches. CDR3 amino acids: CASRKWGSGRAGETQYF. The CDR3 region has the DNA TGTGCCAGCAGAAAATGGGGCAGCGGGAGGGCCGGTGAGACCCAGTACTTC. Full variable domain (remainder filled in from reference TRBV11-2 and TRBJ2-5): EAGVAQSPRYKIIEKRQSVAFWCNPISGHATLYWYQQILGQGPKLLIQFQNNGVVDDSQLPKDRFSAERLKGVDSTLKIQPAKLEDSAVYLCASRKWGSGRAGETQYFGPGTRLLVL.

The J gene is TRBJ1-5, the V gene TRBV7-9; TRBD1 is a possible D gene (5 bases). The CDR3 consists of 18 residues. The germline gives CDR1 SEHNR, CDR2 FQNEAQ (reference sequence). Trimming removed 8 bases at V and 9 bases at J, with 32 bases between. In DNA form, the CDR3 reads TGTGCCAGCTCGGTGGGGGTGTCTGGATCCTACTTCCTTATGCCCCAGCATTTT. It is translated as CASSVGVSGSYFLMPQHF.

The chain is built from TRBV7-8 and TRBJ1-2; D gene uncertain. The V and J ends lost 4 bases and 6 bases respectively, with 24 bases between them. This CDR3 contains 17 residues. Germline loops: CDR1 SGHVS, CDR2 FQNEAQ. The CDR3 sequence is CASSSGPFPGRVNGYTF. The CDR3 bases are TGTGCCAGCAGCTCCGGGCCCTTCCCGGGCAGAGTAAATGGCTACACCTTC.

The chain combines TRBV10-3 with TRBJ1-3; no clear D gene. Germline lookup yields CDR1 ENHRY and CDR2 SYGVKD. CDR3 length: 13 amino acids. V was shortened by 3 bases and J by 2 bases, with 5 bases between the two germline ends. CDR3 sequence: CAISDPTGNTIYF. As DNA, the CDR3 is TGTGCCATCAGTGACCCGACTGGAAACACCATATATTTT.

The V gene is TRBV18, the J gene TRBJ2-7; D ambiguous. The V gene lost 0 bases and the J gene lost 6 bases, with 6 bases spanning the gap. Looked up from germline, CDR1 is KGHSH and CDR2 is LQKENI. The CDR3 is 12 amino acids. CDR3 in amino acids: CASSPPMGEQYF. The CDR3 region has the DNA TGTGCCAGCTCACCACCGATGGGCGAGCAGTACTTC.

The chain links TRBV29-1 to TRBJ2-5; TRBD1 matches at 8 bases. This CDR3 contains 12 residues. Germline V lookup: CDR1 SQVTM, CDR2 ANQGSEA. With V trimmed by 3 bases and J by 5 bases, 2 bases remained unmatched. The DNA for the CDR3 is TGCAGCGTTGAGACAGGGGTGGAGACCCAGTACTTC. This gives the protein CSVETGVETQYF.

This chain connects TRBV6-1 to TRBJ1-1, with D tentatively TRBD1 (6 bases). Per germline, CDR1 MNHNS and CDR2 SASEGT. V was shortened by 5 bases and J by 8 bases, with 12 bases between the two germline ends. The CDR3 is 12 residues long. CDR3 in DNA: TGTGCCAGCAGTACGCAGGGGTGGGAAGCTTTCTTT. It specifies CASSTQGWEAFF.

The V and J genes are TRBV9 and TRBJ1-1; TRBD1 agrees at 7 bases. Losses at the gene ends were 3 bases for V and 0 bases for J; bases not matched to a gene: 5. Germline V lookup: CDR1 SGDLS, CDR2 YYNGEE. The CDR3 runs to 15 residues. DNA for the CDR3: TGTGCCAGCAGCGCGACAGGGACCTTGAACACTGAAGCTTTCTTT. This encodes CASSATGTLNTEAFF.

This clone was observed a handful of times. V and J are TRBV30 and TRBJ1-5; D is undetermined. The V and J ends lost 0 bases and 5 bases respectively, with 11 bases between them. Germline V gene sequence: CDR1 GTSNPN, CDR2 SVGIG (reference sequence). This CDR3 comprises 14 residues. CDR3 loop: CAWSVAAVYQPQHF. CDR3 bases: TGTGCCTGGAGTGTAGCGGCTGTTTATCAGCCCCAGCATTTT.

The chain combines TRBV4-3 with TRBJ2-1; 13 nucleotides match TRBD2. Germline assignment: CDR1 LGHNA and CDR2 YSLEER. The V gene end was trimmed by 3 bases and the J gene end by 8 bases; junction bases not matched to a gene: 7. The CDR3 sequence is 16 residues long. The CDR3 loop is CASSQLTSGRGDEQFF. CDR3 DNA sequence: TGCGCCAGCAGCCAGCTTACTAGCGGGAGGGGGGATGAGCAGTTCTTC.

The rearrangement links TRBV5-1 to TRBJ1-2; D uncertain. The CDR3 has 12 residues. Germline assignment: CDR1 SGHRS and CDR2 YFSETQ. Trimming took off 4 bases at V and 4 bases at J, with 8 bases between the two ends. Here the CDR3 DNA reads TGCGCCAGCAGCCCCACAATCTATGGCTACACCTTC. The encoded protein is CASSPTIYGYTF.

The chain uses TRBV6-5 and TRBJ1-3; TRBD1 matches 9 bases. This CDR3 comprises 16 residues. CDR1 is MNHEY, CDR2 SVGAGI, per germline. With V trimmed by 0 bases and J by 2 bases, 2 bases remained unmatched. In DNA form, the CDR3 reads TGTGCCAGCAGTTACTCGGGGACAGGGACTGGAAACACCATATATTTT. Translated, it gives CASSYSGTGTGNTIYF.

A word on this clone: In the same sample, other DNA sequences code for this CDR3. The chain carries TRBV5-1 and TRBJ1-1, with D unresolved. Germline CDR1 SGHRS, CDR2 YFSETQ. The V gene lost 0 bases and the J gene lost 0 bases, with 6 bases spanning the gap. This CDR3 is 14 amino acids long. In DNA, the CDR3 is TGCGCCAGCAGCTTGGAGCCAATGAACACTGAAGCTTTCTTT. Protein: CASSLEPMNTEAFF.